This T cell receptor (beta chain) was captured by sequencing in a study of blood T cells in healthy people across ages. The CDR3 covers 14 residues. Germline CDR1 is LGHDT and CDR2 is YNNKEL (reference sequence). The ends lost 2 bases at V and 5 bases at J; junction bases unmatched: 2. Each sample yielded at least 5 micrograms of PBMC total RNA. Together with a sample-barcoded 5' primer, a J-beta primer mix was included in a second PCR lasting roughly 7 to 11 cycles. Tagging of each cDNA molecule was performed by a template-switch adaptor with 12 random nucleotides. MiXCR, run by TCRdb on the 5' RACE reads, gives a single entry per CDR3 protein. The sample carries about 680,000 distinct CDR3 sequences, 49% recorded once. Worth noting for this clonotype: Its antigen remains unknown.

Notes on the study in general: Expanded clonotype changes were possibly confounded by unknown donor CMV status. PBMCs were not sorted, which prevented a conclusive comparison of naive versus antigen-experienced cells.

The sequencing sample was made of blood. The receptor was derived from a woman in her sixties in good health. The chain uses TRBV3-1 and TRBJ1-4; 7 bases align to TRBD1. The CDR3, as DNA: TGTGCCAGCAGCCAATTACAGGGGAATGAAAAACTGTTTTTT. It encodes CASSQLQGNEKLFF.